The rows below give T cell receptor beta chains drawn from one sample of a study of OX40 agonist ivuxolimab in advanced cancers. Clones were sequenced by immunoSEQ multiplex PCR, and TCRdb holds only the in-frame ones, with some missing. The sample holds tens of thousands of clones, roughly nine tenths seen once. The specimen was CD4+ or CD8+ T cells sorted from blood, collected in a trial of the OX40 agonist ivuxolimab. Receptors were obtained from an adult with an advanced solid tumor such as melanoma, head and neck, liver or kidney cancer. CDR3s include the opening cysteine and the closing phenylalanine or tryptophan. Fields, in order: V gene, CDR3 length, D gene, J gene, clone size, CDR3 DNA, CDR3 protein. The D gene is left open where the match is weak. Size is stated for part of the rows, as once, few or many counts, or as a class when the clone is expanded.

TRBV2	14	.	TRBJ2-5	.	TGTGCCAGCATCCTCCCCGGGGTCCGAGAGACCCAGTACTTC	CASILPGVRETQYF
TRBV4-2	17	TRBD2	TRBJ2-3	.	TGTGCCAGCAGCCAATCACCTAGCGGGAGTAGGACAGATACGCAGTATTTT	CASSQSPSGSRTDTQYF
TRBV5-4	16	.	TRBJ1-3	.	TGTGCCAGCAGCTTGGAAGGGGCAGGGGCTGGAAACACCATATATTTT	CASSLEGAGAGNTIYF
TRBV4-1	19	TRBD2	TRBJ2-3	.	TGCGCCAGCAGCCAAGATCAGCTAGCGGGAGGCACGGTCACAGATACGCAGTATTTT	CASSQDQLAGGTVTDTQYF
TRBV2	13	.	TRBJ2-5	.	TGTGCCAGCAGTGAACTTACCCAAGAGACCCAGTACTTC	CASSELTQETQYF
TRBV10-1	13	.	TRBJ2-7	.	TGCGCCAGCAGTGGACCTAGATCCTACGAGCAGTACTTC	CASSGPRSYEQYF
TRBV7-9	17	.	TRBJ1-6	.	TGTGCCAGCAGCACCTACAGGGAGCCTCTCTATAATTCACCCCTCCACTTT	CASSTYREPLYNSPLHF
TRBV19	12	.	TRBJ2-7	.	TGTGCCAGTAGTATTCCGGGGACCGAGCAGTACTTC	CASSIPGTEQYF
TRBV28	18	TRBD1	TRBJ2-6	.	TGTGCCAGCACCACTCCGGGACAGACAGTCTCTGGGGCCAACGTCCTGACTTTC	CASTTPGQTVSGANVLTF
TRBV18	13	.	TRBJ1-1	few	TGTGCCAGCAGGTCTGACGCGGCCCCTGAAGCTTTCTTT	CASRSDAAPEAFF
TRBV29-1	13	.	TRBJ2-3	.	TGCAGCGTCCGACAGGTCGGTGGAGATACGCAGTATTTT	CSVRQVGGDTQYF
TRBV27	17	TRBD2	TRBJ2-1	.	TGTGCCAGCAGTTCCGGACTAGCGGGGGCGACCTACAATGAGCAGTTCTTC	CASSSGLAGATYNEQFF
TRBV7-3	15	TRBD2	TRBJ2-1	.	TGTGCCAGCAGCTTAAGAATAGCGGGAGTTCCTGAGCAGTTCTTC	CASSLRIAGVPEQFF
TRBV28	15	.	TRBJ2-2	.	TGTGCCAGCAGTCTCGCCGGGCTACACACCGGGGAGCTGTTTTTT	CASSLAGLHTGELFF
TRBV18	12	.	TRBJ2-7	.	TGTGCCAGCTCACGACAGAGGTACGAGCAGTACTTC	CASSRQRYEQYF
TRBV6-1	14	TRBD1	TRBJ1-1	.	TGTGCCAGCAGTGGTAGACAGGGGGCCACTGAAGCTTTCTTT	CASSGRQGATEAFF
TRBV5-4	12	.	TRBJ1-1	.	TGTGCCAGCAGCTTGGCAGACACTGAAGCTTTCTTT	CASSLADTEAFF
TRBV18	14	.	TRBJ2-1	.	TGTGCCAGCTCACCGGTGGGAGGTTACAATGAGCAGTTCTTC	CASSPVGGYNEQFF